What follows describes a single T cell receptor beta chain. No cognate antigen has been identified for it. A read error may account for a junction end that differs from germline. This sample is part of a study of cytomegalovirus exposure and HLA in healthy donors (dated by TCRdb to between 2016 and 2019). Regarding the research as a whole: An earlier analysis of approximately 640 of the donors reported about 290 Gb of sequence data and around 110 million unique TCR beta sequences from about 200 million T cells. Every discovery cohort repertoire had been produced on one sequencing platform. In a later genetic analysis, genome-wide SNP genotypes for about 65% of the roughly 670 donors were used, and that subset was treated as a discovery cohort. The study profiled the T cell repertoires of approximately 700 subjects by immunosequencing and related them to cytomegalovirus serostatus. In an earlier analysis of around 540 of the donors, high-throughput TCR beta sequencing was used to judge whether each TCR beta V gene segment behaved as functional or pseudogenic. Because of strong linkage in the cohort, roughly 5 DR-DQ haplotypes were treated as single units for association and clustering. High-throughput TCR immunosequencing, statistical association of individual TCRs with disease status, and machine learning were combined to predict cytomegalovirus infection status. Rather than drawing on any new phenotypic data, the later analysis identified candidate immune exposures from TCR beta sequences and the way those sequences occurred across donors. On average, about 240,000 unique TCR beta nucleotide sequences were sequenced per donor among about 400 genotyped donors of the cohort, with roughly 18% of those sequences being non-productive. Of the 300 to 450 genotyped donors, around 81% fell in the genetic ancestry cluster associated with self-reported Caucasian donors. A later analysis re-examined previously published TCR beta repertoires from over 500 donors and added high-resolution HLA genotyping to investigate patterns of TCR occurrence. Around 330 gigabases of sequencing data and around 80 million unique TCR sequences made up an early release that covered nearly 650 HLA-typed donors. Typing coverage varied by locus: about 620-640 donors for A, B, C, DRB1 and DQB1; some 520 for DQA1; about 570 for DPA1; approximately 490 for DPB1. Donor age, sex, ethnicity and CMV serostatus were collected together with the repertoire data. Besides the first cohort of about 730 subjects, a separate validation cohort made up of around 120 different subjects was used. The study was designed to test whether signatures of past pathogen exposure could be identified by cataloging public T cell receptors. HLA typing covered class I and class II loci at four-digit resolution. Broad study findings and their caveats: The cohort was sequenced for TCR beta chains only, and without alpha or paired-chain data the features that could be detected were limited. The 87-base-pair reads could not distinguish some IMGT-functional V segments, including TRBV6-2 and TRBV6-3, so those segments were excluded. A later analysis found that most CMV-associated TCR beta chains appeared HLA-restricted, with HLA associations seemingly driven largely by CMV exposure. In a later analysis, HLA-associated TCR beta chains were found to be more clonally expanded and to have lower generation probabilities than equally common non-associated chains. In a later analysis, 16,951 TCR beta sequences were associated with specific HLA alleles at a false discovery rate of 0.05. In an earlier analysis of roughly 560 of the donors, most TCR beta V segments were observed in productive rearrangements about 90% or about 30% of the time, broadly matching IMGT annotations. Because counts were too low, more than 15 rarely observed V segments, including chromosome 9 orphons, were left out of the earlier analysis of 587 of the donors. A later analysis reported that several top co-occurrence clusters appeared linked to parvovirus B19, influenza, CMV and Epstein-Barr virus. Linkage disequilibrium might explain the correlated functional status among segregating V segments, but an unknown experimental factor could not be excluded. According to the authors, the approach could potentially be generalized to other disease states and immunological phenotypes. Compared with the approximately 720-donor mean, donors in an Asian-associated ancestry cluster had fewer N-insertions in productive TCRs, according to a later genetic analysis. The classifier was reported to diagnose cytomegalovirus status with high specificity and sensitivity in both the original cohort and the validation cohort. Assigning TCR associations to individual alleles was difficult when HLA alleles, especially DR and DQ, strongly co-occurred. A total of fewer than 200 TCR beta chains were listed by the study as associated with cytomegalovirus. Most TCR sequences were seen in very few donors, while some public TCRs were found in many individuals. In a later genetic analysis, a missense DCLRE1C variant was associated with V-gene and J-gene trimming of TCR beta chains, and the association was replicated in an independent cohort. The only immune exposure information available for the cohort was CMV serostatus. Presence/absence analyses assumed roughly uniform sequencing depth across donors, an assumption that may not hold. The sequencing pipeline was judged likely to have produced a cluster of highly shared sequence variants as a technical artifact. A further reported finding was that TCR beta sequences accurately predicted the HLA-A and HLA-B alleles for most subjects in the first cohort. Because HLA typing was missing for some donors at each locus, association tests included only the typed subset. Three of the identified cytomegalovirus-associated TCR beta chains were confirmed in vitro to be specific for cytomegalovirus antigens. According to a later analysis, TCR association rates differed among HLA loci, with DRB1 alleles showing the most associated TCRs and HLA-C alleles showing the fewest.

The protocol used for the library was the immunoSEQ multiplex PCR assay. The multiplex PCR relied on a mix of 60 forward primers for TCR Vbeta segments and 13 reverse primers for TCR Jbeta segments. The CDR3 region of rearranged TCR beta genes was amplified from genomic DNA with a multiplex PCR assay. Amplified TCR beta libraries were sequenced as 87-base-pair reads on the Illumina HiSeq System. Per the authors' processing: Across the roughly 640 repertoires, a later analysis counted 80 million or so unique TCR beta chains, 9.5 million to 13 million of which were shared by at least two donors. Raw reads were error-corrected and collapsed into unique sequences by a nearest-neighbor algorithm in which closely related sequences were merged to remove PCR and sequencing errors. CDR3 sequences were aligned to IMGT reference sequences to assign V, D and J gene segments. Each retained sequence needed at least a six-nucleotide match to both a V gene segment and a J gene segment. A rearrangement was called productive if the CDR3 had no stop codons and remained in frame with V and J, and every other rearrangement was called non-productive. CDR3 was defined according to IMGT convention as the region running from the second conserved V-encoded cysteine to the conserved J-encoded phenylalanine. The earlier analysis of approximately 500 of the donors excluded sequences that lacked an unambiguous match to a single V gene segment. An earlier analysis of 500 to 600 of the donors classified V segments as functional when productive rearrangements were above 56.7% and as segregating when the standard deviation between donors was above 5%. To diagnose cytomegalovirus status from the catalog of TCR beta chain sequences, a statistical classification framework was built. A later analysis assigned V and J genes by comparing TCR nucleotide sequences with IMGT/GENE-DB human TR gene sequences. A later analysis assigned CDR3 sequences and most-parsimonious VDJ recombination scenarios with the TCRdist pipeline. A later analysis defined each TCR beta chain by its CDR3 amino acid sequence plus V-gene family, and excluded reads lacking a unique V-gene family. As a way to deal with suspected cross-contamination and a sequencing artifact, a later analysis dropped under 600 nucleotide sequences that were highly shared and had low generation probability. In a later analysis, a clonal expansion index was calculated for each public chain from normalized within-repertoire ranks of inferred template counts. In a later analysis, generation probabilities were computed using a VDJ recombination model fitted to out-of-frame rearrangements, and the results were checked against IGoR. In a later analysis, hypergeometric tests were used to score TCR-TCR, TCR-HLA and TCR-CMV co-occurrence, with a repertoire-size bias correction applied to TCR pairs. False discovery rates were estimated in a later analysis by permuting HLA or CMV assignments 20 times. In a later analysis, co-occurring TCRs were grouped using DBSCAN, and TCRdist sequence similarity was added for clustering within HLA-allele-positive subsets. For co-occurrence clustering, repertoires with fewer than 30,000 or more than 120,000 public chains were excluded, along with five repertoires with anomalous nucleotide sharing. TCRdb re-hosts the immuneACCESS table, in-frame sequences only. Its copies lack some clones; in the studies checked, an unresolved V gene accounts for under half of them, and the cause for the rest is not known. V and J calls and clone size are as listed in that table; D and trimming were resolved from the DNA. The sample contains about 220,000 clones, over 65% of them found a single time. Under 0.8% of the sample is taken by the ten largest.

The cohort consisted of approximately 670 healthy bone marrow donors. At the time of sampling, all cohort members were nominally healthy, though unrecorded immune exposures were likely present. The donor was CMV seronegative and was included in the group of over 300 seronegative cohort members. A peripheral blood sample was provided by each donor, and peripheral blood mononuclear cells were used for TCR beta sequencing. The Qiagen DNeasy Blood Extraction Kit was used to extract genomic DNA from the blood cell samples. Measured from the cysteine to the phenylalanine, the CDR3 is 15 residues long. Only the CDR3 portion is preserved as DNA: 45 bases, with reading frame beginning at the first base. CDR1 MDHEN and CDR2 SYDVKM were looked up in the germline V gene.

This chain is built from TRBV28 and TRBJ2-6, and possibly TRBD1, on 7 matching bases. This clonotype was sampled from a man younger than 35 in good health and CMV-seronegative. The material sequenced was PBMCs. The CDR3 protein: CAGRGSEGRANVLTF. Here is the DNA: TGTGCCGGCAGGGGGTCGGAGGGGCGCGCCAACGTCCTGACTTTC.